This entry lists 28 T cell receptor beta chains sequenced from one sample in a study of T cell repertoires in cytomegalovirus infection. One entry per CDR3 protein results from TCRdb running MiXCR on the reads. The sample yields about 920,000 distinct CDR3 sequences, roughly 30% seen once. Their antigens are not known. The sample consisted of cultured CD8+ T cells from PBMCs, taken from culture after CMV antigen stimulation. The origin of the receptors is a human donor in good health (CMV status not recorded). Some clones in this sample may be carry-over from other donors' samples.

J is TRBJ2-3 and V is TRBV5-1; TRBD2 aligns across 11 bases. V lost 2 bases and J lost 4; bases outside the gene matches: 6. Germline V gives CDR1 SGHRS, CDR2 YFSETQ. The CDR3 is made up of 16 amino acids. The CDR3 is CASSLRLAGPPDTQYF. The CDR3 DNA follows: TGCGCCAGCAGCTTAAGACTAGCGGGGCCTCCAGATACGCAGTATTTT. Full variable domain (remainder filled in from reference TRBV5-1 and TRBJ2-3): KAGVTQTPRYLIKTRGQQVTLSCSPISGHRSVSWYQQTPGQGLQFLFEYFSETQRNKGNFPGRFSGRQFSNSRSEMNVSTLELGDSALYLCASSLRLAGPPDTQYFGPGTRLTVL.

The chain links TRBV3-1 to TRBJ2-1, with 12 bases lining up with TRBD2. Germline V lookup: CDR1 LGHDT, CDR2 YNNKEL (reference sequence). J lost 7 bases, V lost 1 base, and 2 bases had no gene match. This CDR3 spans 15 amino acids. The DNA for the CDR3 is TGTGCCAGCAGCCAAGGGACTAGCGGGGCTAATGAGCAGTTCTTC. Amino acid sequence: CASSQGTSGANEQFF.

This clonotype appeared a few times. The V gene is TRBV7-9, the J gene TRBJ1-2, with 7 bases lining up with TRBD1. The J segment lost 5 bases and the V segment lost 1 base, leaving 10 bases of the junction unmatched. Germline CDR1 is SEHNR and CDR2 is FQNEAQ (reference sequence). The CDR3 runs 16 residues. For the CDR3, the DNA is TGTGCCAGCAGCTTAGATTGGACAGGAGCTACTTATGGCTACACCTTC. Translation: CASSLDWTGATYGYTF.

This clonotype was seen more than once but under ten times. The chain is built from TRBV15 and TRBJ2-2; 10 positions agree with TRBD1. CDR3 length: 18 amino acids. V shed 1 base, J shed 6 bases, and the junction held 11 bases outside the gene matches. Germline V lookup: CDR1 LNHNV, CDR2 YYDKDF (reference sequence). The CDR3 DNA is TGTGCCACCAGCAGAGGGGCGTCCGGGACAGGGGCGGCCGGGGAGCTGTTTTTT. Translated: CATSRGASGTGAAGELFF.

Here the CDR3 reads CASSLKGSRGYGYTF. CDR3 nucleotide sequence: TGTGCCAGCAGTTTGAAGGGCTCACGCGGCTATGGCTACACCTTC. V gene TRBV12-3 or TRBV12-4 combines with J gene TRBJ1-2; D unclear. The germline V and J ends were trimmed by 3 bases and 4 bases, with 15 bases remaining between them. This CDR3 spans 15 amino acids.

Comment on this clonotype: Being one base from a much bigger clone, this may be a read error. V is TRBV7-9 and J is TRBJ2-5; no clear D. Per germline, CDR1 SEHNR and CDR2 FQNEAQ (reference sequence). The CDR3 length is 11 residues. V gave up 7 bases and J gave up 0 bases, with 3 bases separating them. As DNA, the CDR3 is TGTGCCAGCAACCACCAAGAGACCCAGTACTTC. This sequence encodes CASNHQETQYF. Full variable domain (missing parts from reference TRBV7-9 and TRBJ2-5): DTGVSQNPRHKITKRGQNVTFRCDPISEHNRLYWYRQTLGQGPEFLTYFQNEAQLEKSRLLSDRFSAERPKGSFSTLEIQRTEQGDSAMYLCASNHQETQYFGPGTRLLVL.

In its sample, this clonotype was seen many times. The CDR3 region is CASSLSYSANTEAFF. In DNA form, the CDR3 reads TGTGCCAGCAGCTTATCTTACTCAGCGAACACTGAAGCTTTCTTT. This sequence joins TRBV7-8 and TRBJ1-1; D unclear. The CDR3 extends over 15 amino acids. The V gene's germline CDR1 is SGHVS and CDR2 FQNEAQ. The V end was cut by 2 bases, the J end by 1 base, with 11 bases between.

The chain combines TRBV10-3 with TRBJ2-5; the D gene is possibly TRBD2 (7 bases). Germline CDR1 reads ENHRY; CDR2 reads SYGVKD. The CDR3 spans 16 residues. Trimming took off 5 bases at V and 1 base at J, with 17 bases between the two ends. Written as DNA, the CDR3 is TGTGCCATCAGTCTCGGGGAGGGGGACACCCAAGAGACCCAGTACTTC. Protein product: CAISLGEGDTQETQYF.

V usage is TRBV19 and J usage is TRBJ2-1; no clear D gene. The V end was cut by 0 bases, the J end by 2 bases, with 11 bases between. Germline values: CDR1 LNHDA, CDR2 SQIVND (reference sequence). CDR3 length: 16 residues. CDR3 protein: CASSIDLYSTYNEQFF. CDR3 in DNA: TGTGCCAGTAGTATAGATCTTTACAGTACCTACAATGAGCAGTTCTTC.

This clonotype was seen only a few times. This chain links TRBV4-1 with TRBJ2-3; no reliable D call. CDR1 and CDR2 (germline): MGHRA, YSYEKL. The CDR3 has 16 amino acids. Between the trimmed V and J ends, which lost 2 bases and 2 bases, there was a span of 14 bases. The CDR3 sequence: CASSQKGPQATDTQYF. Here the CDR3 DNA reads TGCGCCAGCAGCCAAAAAGGACCCCAAGCCACAGATACGCAGTATTTT.

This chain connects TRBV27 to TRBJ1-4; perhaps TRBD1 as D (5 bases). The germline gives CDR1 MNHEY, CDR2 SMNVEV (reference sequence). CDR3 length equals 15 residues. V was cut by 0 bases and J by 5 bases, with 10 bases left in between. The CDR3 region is CASSLSQGWNEKLFF. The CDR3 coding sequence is TGTGCCAGCAGTTTATCCCAGGGTTGGAATGAAAAACTGTTTTTT.

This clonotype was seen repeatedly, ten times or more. The CDR3 sequence: CASTPTGSYNEQFF. For the CDR3, the DNA is TGTGCCAGTACACCTACCGGCTCCTACAATGAGCAGTTCTTC. V and J are TRBV19 and TRBJ2-1; D gene unclear. Germline values: CDR1 LNHDA, CDR2 SQIVND (reference sequence). V shed 7 bases and J shed 0 bases, with 10 bases lying between them. CDR3 length: 14 amino acids.

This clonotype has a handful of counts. This CDR3 reads CASSFRQGLYF. CDR3 nucleotide sequence: TGTGCCAGCAGCTTTCGACAGGGGCTGTACTTC. V is TRBV7-8 and J is TRBJ2-7; 8 nucleotides agree with TRBD1. Germline V gives CDR1 SGHVS, CDR2 FQNEAQ. Trimming removed 3 bases from V and 12 bases from J; junction bases left unmatched: 4. The CDR3 is 11 residues long.

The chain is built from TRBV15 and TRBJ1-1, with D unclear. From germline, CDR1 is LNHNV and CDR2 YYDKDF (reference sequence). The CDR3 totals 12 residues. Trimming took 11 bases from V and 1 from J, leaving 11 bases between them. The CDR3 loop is CAASIENTEAFF. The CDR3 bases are TGTGCCGCTTCCATCGAGAACACTGAAGCTTTCTTT.

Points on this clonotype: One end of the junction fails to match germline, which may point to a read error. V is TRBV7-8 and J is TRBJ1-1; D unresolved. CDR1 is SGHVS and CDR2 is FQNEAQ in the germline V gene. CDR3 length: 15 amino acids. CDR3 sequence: CASNLDEGLNTEAFF. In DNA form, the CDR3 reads TGTGCCAGCAACTTAGATGAGGGATTGAACACTGAAGCTTTCTTT.

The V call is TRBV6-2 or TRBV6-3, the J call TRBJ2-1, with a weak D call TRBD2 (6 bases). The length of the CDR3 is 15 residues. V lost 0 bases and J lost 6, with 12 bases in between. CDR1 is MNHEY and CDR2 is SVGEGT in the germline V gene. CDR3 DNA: TGTGCCAGCAGTTACTCAGGGACTTCTTTCAATGAGCAGTTCTTC. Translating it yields CASSYSGTSFNEQFF.

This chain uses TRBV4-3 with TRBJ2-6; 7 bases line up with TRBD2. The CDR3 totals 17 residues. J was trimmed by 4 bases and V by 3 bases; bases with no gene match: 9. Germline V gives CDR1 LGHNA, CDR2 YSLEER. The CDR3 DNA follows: TGCGCCAGCAGCCACGGACCGGGGGGACGCGGGGCCAACGTCCTGACTTTC. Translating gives CASSHGPGGRGANVLTF.

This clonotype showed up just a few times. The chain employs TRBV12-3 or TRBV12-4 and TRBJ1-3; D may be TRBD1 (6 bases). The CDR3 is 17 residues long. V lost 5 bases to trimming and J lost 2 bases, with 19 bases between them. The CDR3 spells CASSLRRGAGAGNTIYF. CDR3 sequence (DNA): TGTGCCAGCAGTCTAAGGAGGGGGGCCGGGGCTGGAAACACCATATATTTT.

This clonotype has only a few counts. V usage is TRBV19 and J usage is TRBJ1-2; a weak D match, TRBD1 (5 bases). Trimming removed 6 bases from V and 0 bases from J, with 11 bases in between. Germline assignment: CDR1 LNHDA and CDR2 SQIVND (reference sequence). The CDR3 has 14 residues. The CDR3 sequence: CASSPGPSNYGYTF. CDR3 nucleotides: TGTGCCAGTAGCCCGGGACCTTCTAACTATGGCTACACCTTC.

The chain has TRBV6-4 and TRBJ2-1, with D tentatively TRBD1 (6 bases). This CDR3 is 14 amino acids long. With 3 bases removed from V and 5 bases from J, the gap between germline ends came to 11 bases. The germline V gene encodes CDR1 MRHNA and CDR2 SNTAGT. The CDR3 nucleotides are TGTGCCAGCAGTGAATATCAGGGGCACAATGAGCAGTTCTTC. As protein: CASSEYQGHNEQFF.

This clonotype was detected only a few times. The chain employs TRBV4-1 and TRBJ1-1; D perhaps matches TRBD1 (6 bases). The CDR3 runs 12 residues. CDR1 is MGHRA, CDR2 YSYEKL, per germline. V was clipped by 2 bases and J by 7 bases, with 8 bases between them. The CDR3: CASSQQTGEAFF. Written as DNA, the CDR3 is TGCGCCAGCAGCCAACAGACAGGTGAAGCTTTCTTT.

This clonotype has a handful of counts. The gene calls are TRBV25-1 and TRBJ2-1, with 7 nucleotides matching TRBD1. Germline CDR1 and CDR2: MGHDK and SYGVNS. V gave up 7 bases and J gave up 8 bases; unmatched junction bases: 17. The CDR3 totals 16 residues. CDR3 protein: CASTDPEGALGHEQFF. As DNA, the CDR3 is TGTGCCAGCACCGACCCCGAGGGGGCGCTGGGCCATGAGCAGTTCTTC.

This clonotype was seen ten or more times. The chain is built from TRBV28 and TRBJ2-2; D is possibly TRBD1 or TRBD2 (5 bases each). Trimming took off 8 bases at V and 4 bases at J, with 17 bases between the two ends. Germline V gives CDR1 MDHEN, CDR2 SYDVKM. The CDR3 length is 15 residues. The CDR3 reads CASSALRGPTGELFF. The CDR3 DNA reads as TGTGCCAGCTCCGCGCTCCGGGGACCCACCGGGGAGCTGTTTTTT.

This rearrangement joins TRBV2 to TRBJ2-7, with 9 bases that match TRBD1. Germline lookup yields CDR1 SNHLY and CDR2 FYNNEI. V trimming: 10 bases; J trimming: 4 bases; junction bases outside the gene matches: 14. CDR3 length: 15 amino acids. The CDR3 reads CATQDGTGLSYEQYF. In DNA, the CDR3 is TGTGCCACCCAGGACGGGACAGGGTTATCGTACGAGCAGTACTTC.

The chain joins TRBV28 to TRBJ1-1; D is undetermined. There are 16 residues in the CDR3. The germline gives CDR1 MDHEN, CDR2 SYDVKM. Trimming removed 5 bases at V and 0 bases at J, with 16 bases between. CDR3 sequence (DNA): TGTGCCAGCAGTCCGGTGCAGCGCCCAATGAACACTGAAGCTTTCTTT. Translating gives CASSPVQRPMNTEAFF. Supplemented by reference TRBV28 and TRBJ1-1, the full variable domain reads DVKVTQSSRYLVKRTGEKVFLECVQDMDHENMFWYRQDPGLGLRLIYFSYDVKMKEKGDIPEGYSVSREKKERFSLILESASTNQTSMYLCASSPVQRPMNTEAFFGQGTRLTVV.

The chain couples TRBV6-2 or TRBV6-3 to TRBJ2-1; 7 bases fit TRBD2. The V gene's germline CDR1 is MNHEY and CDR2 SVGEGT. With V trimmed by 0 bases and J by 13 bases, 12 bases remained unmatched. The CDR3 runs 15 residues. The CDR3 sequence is CASSYSWDYSVIQFF. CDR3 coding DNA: TGTGCCAGCAGTTACTCCTGGGACTACTCGGTGATCCAGTTCTTC.

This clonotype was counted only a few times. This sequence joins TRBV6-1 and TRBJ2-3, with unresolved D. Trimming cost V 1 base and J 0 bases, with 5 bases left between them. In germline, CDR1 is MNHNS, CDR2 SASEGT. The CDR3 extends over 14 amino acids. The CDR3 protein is CASSEVESTDTQYF. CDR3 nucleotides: TGTGCCAGCAGTGAAGTCGAGAGCACAGATACGCAGTATTTT.

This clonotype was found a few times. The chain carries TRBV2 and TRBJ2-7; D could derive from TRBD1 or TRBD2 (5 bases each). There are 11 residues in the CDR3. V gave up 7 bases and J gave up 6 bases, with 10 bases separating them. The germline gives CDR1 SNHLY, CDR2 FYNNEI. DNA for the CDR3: TGTGCCAGCACCGAGGGGTTCGAGCAGTACTTC. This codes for CASTEGFEQYF.